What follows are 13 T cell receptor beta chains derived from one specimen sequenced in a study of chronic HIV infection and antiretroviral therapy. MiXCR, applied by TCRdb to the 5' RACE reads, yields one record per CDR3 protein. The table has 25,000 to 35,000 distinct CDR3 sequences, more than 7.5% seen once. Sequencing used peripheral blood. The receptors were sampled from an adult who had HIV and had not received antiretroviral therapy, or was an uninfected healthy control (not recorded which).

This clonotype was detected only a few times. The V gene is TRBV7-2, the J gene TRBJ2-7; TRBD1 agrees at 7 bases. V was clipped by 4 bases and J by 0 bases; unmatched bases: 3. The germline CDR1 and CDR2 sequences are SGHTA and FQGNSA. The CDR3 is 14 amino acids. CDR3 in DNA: TGTGCCAGCAGCTCGGACAGGTTCTCCTACGAGCAGTACTTC. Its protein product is CASSSDRFSYEQYF.

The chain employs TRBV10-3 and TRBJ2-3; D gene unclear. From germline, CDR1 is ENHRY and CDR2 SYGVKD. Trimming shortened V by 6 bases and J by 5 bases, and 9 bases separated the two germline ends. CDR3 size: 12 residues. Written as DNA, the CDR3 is TGTGCCATCAGGCCTCTCGGAGATACGCAGTATTTT. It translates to CAIRPLGDTQYF.

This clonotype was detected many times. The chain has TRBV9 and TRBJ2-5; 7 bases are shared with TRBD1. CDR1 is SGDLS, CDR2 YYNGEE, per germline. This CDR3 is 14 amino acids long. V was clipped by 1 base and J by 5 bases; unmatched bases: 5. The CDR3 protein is CASSVRQGWETQYF. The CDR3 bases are TGTGCCAGCAGCGTAAGACAGGGCTGGGAGACCCAGTACTTC.

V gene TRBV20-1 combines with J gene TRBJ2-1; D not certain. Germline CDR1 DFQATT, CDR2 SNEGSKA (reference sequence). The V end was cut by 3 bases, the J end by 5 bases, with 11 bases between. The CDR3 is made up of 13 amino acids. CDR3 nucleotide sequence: TGCAGTGCTAGCGATACAACCCACAATGAGCAGTTCTTC. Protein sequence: CSASDTTHNEQFF.

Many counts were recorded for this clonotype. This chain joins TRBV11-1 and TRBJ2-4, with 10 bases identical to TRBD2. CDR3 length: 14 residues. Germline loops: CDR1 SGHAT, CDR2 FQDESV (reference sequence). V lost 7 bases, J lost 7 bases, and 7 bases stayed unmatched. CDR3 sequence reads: CASKASGSVNIQYF. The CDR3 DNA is TGTGCCAGCAAGGCTAGCGGGAGTGTCAACATTCAGTACTTC. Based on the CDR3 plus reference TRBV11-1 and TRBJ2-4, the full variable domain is EAEVAQSPRYKITEKSQAVAFWCDPISGHATLYWYRQILGQGPELLVQFQDESVVDDSQLPKDRFSAERLKGVDSTLKIQPAELGDSAMYLCASKASGSVNIQYFGAGTRLSVL.

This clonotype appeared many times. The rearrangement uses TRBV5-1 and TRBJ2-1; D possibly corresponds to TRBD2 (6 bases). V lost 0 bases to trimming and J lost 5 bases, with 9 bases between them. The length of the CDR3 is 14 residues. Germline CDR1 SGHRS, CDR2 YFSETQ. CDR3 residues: CASSLDGGNNEQFF. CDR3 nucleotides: TGCGCCAGCAGCTTGGACGGGGGAAACAATGAGCAGTTCTTC.

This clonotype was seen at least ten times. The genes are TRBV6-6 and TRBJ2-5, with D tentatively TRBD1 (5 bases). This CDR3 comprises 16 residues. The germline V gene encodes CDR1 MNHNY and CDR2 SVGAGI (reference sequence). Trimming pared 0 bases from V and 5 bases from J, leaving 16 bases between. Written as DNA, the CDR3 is TGTGCCAGCAGTTACTCTAGGGGCAAACAGGACGAGACCCAGTACTTC. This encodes CASSYSRGKQDETQYF.

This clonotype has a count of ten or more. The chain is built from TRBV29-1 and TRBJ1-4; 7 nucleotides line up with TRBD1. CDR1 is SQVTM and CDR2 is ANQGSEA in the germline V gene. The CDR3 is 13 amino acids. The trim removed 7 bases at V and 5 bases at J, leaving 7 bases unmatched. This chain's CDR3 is CSAITGDNEKLFF. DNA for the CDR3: TGCAGCGCCATTACAGGGGACAATGAAAAACTGTTTTTT.

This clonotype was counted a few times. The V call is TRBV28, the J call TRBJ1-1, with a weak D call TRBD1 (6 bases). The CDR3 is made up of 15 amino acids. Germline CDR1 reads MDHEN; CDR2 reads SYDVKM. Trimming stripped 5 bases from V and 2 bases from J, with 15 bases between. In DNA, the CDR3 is TGTGCCAGCAGTCCTGCCGGGACACCCAACACTGAAGCTTTCTTT. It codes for CASSPAGTPNTEAFF.

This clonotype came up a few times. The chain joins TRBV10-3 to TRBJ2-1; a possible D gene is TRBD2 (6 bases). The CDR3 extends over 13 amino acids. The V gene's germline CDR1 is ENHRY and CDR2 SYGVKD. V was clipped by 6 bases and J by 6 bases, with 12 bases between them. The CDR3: CAIRRGESNEQFF. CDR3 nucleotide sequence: TGTGCCATCAGGCGGGGTGAGAGCAATGAGCAGTTCTTC.

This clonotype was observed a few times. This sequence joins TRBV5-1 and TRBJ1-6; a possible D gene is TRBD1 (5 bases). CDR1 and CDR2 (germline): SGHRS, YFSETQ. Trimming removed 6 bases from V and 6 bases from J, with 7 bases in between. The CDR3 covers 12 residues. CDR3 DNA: TGCGCCAGCACTGGGGGTAATTCACCCCTCCACTTT. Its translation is CASTGGNSPLHF. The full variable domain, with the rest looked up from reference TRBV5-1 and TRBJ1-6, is KAGVTQTPRYLIKTRGQQVTLSCSPISGHRSVSWYQQTPGQGLQFLFEYFSETQRNKGNFPGRFSGRQFSNSRSEMNVSTLELGDSALYLCASTGGNSPLHFGNGTRLTVT.

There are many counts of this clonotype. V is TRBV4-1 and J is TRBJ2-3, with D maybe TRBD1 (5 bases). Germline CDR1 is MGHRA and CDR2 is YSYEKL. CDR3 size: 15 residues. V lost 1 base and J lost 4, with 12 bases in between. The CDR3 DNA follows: TGCGCCAGCAGCCAAGCGCAGGGAAGAGCAGATACGCAGTATTTT. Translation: CASSQAQGRADTQYF.

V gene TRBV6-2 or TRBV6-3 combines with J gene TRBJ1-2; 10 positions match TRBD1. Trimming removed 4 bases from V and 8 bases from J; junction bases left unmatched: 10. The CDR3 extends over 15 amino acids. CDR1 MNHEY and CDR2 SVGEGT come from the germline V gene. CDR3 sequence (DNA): TGTGCCAGCAGTTCCGGACTTGGGACAGGGGAAGGCTACACCTTC. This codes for CASSSGLGTGEGYTF.